The entry below gives a single T cell receptor (beta chain) sequence along with its context. Its cognate antigen has yet to be identified. Base-call qualities are not available, and no considerably larger clone is one nucleotide away. These data originate in a study of blood T cell repertoires in COVID-19 (TCRdb year 2020). For the study in its entirety: Collaborator samples came from the United States, Italy and Spain and covered acute and convalescent phases of COVID-19. The material from the prospective study consisted of cDNA or gDNA derived from T cells, B-cell-depleted T cells, or PBMCs. The dataset comprised deeply sampled blood TCRbeta repertoires from subjects exposed to, actively infected with, or recovered from COVID-19. The repertoires were released in a freely available public database intended as a resource for research on the immune response to SARS-CoV-2. Samples were obtained from the ongoing ImmuneRACE study (first 160 participants) and from approximately 1,200 subjects provided by 6 global collaborators. A de-identified subject ID, COVID-19 status, age in years and sex were almost always included in the sample metadata. Where HLA class I and class II types were available, the types were taken from metadata supplied by the sample provider, not from assay-based typing. Study-wide findings and limitations: How much clinical and demographic metadata was included differed by source and by participant, and the metadata was provided uncurated.

Participants in the prospective study were aged roughly 18 to 100 years, lived in approximately 26 United States geographic areas, and enrolled through a virtual design. To assign participants to cohorts, the prospective study relied on clinical history that participants themselves reported in a screening survey and a study questionnaire. For ImmuneRACE Cohort 3, a participant was defined as recovered based on two consecutive negative NP/OP PCR tests, clearance by a healthcare professional, or resolution of symptoms. In the prospective study, whole blood, serum and a nasopharyngeal or oropharyngeal swab were collected from each participant by mobile phlebotomists. Over a roughly 2-month period, participants in the prospective study had the option of providing additional blood draws and questionnaires. Before DNA extraction, blood samples from the prospective study were shipped at room temperature or frozen.

The immunoSEQ Assay, a bias-controlled multiplex PCR, was used to amplify TCRbeta CDR3 regions from genomic DNA. The authors processed their data as follows. Nucleated cell counts per sample were estimated from amplification of reference gene primers within the assay. To quantify the absolute abundance of each unique TCRbeta CDR3 rearrangement, sequence reads were collapsed and filtered. Productive Simpson clonality was computed per sample as the square root of Simpson's diversity index over productive rearrangements. TCRdb holds this immuneACCESS table with in-frame rearrangements only. Some clones are missing; in checked studies, unresolved V genes explain under half, and the rest has no known cause. D and trimming were read from the DNA, whereas the V and J calls and clone size are those reported in that table. The sample records about 370,000 clones, 85% to 90% of which are singletons. The ten top clones hold roughly 1% of the sample.

The germline V gene yields KGHDR for CDR1 and SFDVKD for CDR2. Trimming removed 5 bases from V and 1 base from J; the gene matches leave 6 bases unexplained. Inclusive of the bounding cysteine and phenylalanine, the CDR3 is 16 residues long. Of all the DNA, just the CDR3 is kept, 48 bases in frame from base 1. The sequence was obtained from a man younger than 35 who had recovered from COVID-19. Specimen: PBMCs or T cells enriched from blood (not recorded which). The rearrangement combines TRBV24-1 with TRBJ2-1, with TRBD2 matching 8 junction bases. The bases read TGTGCCACCAGTGTTGCGGCTAGCGGGTCCTACAATGAGCAGTTCTTC. Translated, it reads CATSVAASGSYNEQFF.